A single TCR beta chain is shown here with its context. Its antigen is still unknown. These data belong to a study of human T cells and chemical hapten exposure. Study-level findings and limits: TCRs above 1 in 1000 frequency did not change with DPC sensitization.

TCRdb redid the calling of the RACE reads with MiXCR, one entry per CDR3 protein. The sample shows 95,000 to 100,000 distinct CDR3 sequences, approximately 11% of them seen only once. Documented time point: pre-sensitization, week 0. Treatment of the sample: therapeutic diphenylcyclopropenone sensitization with weekly scalp DPC. Trimming pared 7 bases from V and 4 bases from J, leaving 19 bases between. This CDR3 comprises 15 residues. The V gene's germline CDR1 is SGHAT and CDR2 FQNNGV. This material consisted of whole blood, taken in connection with sensitization to the hapten diphenylcyclopropenone (DPC). This TCR was recovered from a woman aged 55-70 years with alopecia areata. Some clones in this sample may be carry-over from other donors' samples. The chain combines TRBV11-2 with TRBJ1-1; D may be TRBD1 (6 bases). The CDR3 spells CASNKKGGNPTEAFF. For the CDR3, the DNA is TGTGCCAGCAACAAAAAGGGGGGCAATCCCACTGAAGCTTTCTTT.